Each of the 3 T cell receptor beta chains below was sequenced from the same sample in a study of OX40 agonist ivuxolimab in advanced cancers. Profiling relied on immunoSEQ multiplex PCR, and the TCRdb table lists in-frame clones only, not all of them. The table lists over 55,000 clones, 70% to 90% of them singletons. Material: CD4+ or CD8+ T cells sorted from blood, obtained in a trial of the OX40 agonist ivuxolimab. The receptors come from an adult with an advanced solid tumor such as melanoma, head and neck, liver or kidney cancer.

The chain uses TRBV12-1 and TRBJ2-5; TRBD2 is taken as the D call from the table, unchecked against the DNA. TRBV12-1 is a documented pseudogene. There are 17 residues in the CDR3. The CDR3 is CASPRRTSGGEYETQYF. For the CDR3, the DNA is TGTGCCAGCCCCAGGAGGACTAGCGGGGGGGAATATGAGACCCAGTACTTC.

The V and J genes are TRBV7-2 and TRBJ2-3, with a tentative D call TRBD1 (6 bases). In germline, CDR1 is SGHTA, CDR2 FQGNSA. V lost 1 base and J 0 bases, leaving 11 bases between the germline ends. The CDR3 is made up of 16 amino acids. The DNA of the CDR3 is TGTGCCAGCAGCTTAGTATCAGGGGCCAGCACAGATACGCAGTATTTT. It encodes CASSLVSGASTDTQYF.

The chain joins TRBV15 to TRBJ1-4; perhaps TRBD1 as D (5 bases). Germline V gene data show CDR1 as LNHNV and CDR2 as YYDKDF (reference sequence). This CDR3 contains 11 residues. The V end lost 7 bases, the J end lost 7 bases, and 7 bases lay between the germline ends. CDR3 residues: CATTRGEKLFF. Here the CDR3 DNA reads TGTGCCACCACAAGGGGTGAAAAACTGTTTTTT.